This TCR beta chain was profiled in a study of blood T cell repertoires in COVID-19. Background on the study: Acute-phase and convalescent COVID-19 samples originated in the United States, Italy and Spain. Sources were T cells, B-cell-depleted T cells, or PBMCs; the material itself was cDNA or gDNA.

The CDR3 contains 15 residues. Trimming stripped 2 bases from V and 4 bases from J, with 14 bases between. CDR1 and CDR2 from the germline V gene are KGHSH and LQKENI. The assay was immunoSEQ multiplex PCR, and TCRdb's table has in-frame clones only and misses some. The table includes approximately 230,000 clones, 86% detected once. The receptor was derived from a man in his thirties or forties who had recovered from COVID-19. This chain joins TRBV18 and TRBJ1-2; possible D gene TRBD1, 6 bases. Sequenced input: peripheral blood. Written as DNA, the CDR3 is TGTGCCAGCTCACCAGACAGACAGGCTGTCTATGGCTACACCTTC. Its protein product is CASSPDRQAVYGYTF.